This TCR beta chain was recorded in a study of vaccination and CD4 T cells after COVID-19. Cultured CD4+ T cells had their DNA profiled by the Oncomine TCR Beta short-read assay. MiXCR was run by TCRdb on the PCR reads, yielding one entry per CDR3 protein. The data show 3,000 to 4,500 distinct CDR3 sequences, with roughly 30% seen just once and approximately 30% held by the top ten. Stated treatment: roughly 11-day PBMC culture with coronavirus spike peptide pools or control peptides (ViraFEST assay). Peptide-pool expansion of antigen-specific T cells preceded TCR sequencing in ViraFEST. Researchers grew the cells for about 10 days and then pulled out CD4+ T cells by negative selection. CDR1 and CDR2 from the germline V gene are SNHLY and FYNNEI. This CDR3 is built from 13 residues. This clonotype has just a few counts. Antigen unknown. Mismatch with germline at one junction end may stem from a read error.

This TCR derives from a human donor who had recovered from COVID-19. Sequencing input: CD4+ T cells from blood, cultured in vitro. This sequence joins TRBV2 and TRBJ2-2; 7 positions match TRBD2. The CDR3 DNA is TGTGCCAGCAGTGAAGGGCCGGGCGGGGGGCTGTTTTTT. This sequence encodes CASSEGPGGGLFF.